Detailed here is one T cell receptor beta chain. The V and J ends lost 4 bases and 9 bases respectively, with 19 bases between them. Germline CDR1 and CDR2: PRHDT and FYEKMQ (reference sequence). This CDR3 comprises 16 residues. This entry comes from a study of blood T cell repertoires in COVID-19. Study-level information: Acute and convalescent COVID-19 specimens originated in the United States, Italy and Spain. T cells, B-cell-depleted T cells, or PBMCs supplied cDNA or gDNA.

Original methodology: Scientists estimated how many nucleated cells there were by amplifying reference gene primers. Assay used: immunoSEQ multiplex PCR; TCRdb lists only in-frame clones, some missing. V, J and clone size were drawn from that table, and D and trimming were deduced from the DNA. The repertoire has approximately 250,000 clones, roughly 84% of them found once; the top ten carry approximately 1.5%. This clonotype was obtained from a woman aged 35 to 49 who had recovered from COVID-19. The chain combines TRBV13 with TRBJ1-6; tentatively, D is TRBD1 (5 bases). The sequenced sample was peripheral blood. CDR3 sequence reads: CASSSRTISRSSPLHF. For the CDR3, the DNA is TGTGCCAGCAGCTCCAGGACAATCTCGCGGAGTTCACCCCTCCACTTT. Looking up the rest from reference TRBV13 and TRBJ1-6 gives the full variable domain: AAGVIQSPRHLIKEKRETATLKCYPIPRHDTVYWYQQGPGQDPQFLISFYEKMQSDKGSIPDRFSAQQFSDYHSELNMSSLELGDSALYFCASSSRTISRSSPLHFGNGTRLTVT.